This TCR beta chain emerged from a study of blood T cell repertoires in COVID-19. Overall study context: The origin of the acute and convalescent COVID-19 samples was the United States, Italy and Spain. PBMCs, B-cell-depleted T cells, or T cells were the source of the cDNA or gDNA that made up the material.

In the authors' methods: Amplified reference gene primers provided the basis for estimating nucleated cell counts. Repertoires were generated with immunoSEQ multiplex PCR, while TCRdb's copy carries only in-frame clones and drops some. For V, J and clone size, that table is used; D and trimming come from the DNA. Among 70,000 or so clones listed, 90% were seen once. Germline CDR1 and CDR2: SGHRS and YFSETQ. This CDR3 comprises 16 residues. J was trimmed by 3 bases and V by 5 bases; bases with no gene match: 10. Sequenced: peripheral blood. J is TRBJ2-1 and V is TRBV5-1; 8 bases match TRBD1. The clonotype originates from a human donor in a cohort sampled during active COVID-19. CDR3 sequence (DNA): TGCGCCAGCAGACTGGTTTCCGGGACAGGCTACAATGAGCAGTTCTTC. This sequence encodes CASRLVSGTGYNEQFF.